One sample yielded the 25 T cell receptor beta chains listed below, sequenced in a study of T cells in Graves' hyperthyroidism and ophthalmopathy. RNA transcripts provided the source from which TCR beta CDR3 regions were amplified. Carried out on the TCR CDR3, a first-round RT-PCR used the HTBI primer set. TCRdb recomputed calls from the multiplex PCR reads with MiXCR, one row per CDR3 protein. This sample carries more than 550,000 distinct CDR3 sequences, approximately 15% of them seen once, and the ten largest clones take around a sixth. Sequencing used blood. These TCRs come from a man in his fifties with Graves' hyperthyroidism.

Only a few counts were recorded for this clonotype. This rearrangement joins TRBV10-2 to TRBJ2-7, with TRBD2 as a possible D gene (5 bases). The CDR3 is made up of 16 amino acids. V was pared by 3 bases and J by 3 bases, with 18 bases between. Germline V CDR1 and CDR2: WSHSY, SAAADI. The CDR3 region has the DNA TGCGCCAGCAGTGACAAGGGTCGAGGGAAGTACTACGAGCAGTACTTC. Its translation: CASSDKGRGKYYEQYF.

This clonotype was picked up one time. The chain couples TRBV20-1 to TRBJ1-2; weak D call: TRBD1 (6 bases). Germline V gene data show CDR1 as DFQATT and CDR2 as SNEGSKA (reference sequence). The CDR3 contains 13 residues. V lost 3 bases to trimming and J lost 8 bases, with 16 bases between them. CDR3 in DNA: TGCAGTGCTAGGAAGTCCCCAGGGGAAGGCTACACCTTC. Its protein product is CSARKSPGEGYTF.

The sample holds many counts of this clonotype. The chain employs TRBV28 and TRBJ2-1; 9 positions match TRBD2. Unmatched junction bases numbered 4, after V lost 6 bases and J lost 4 bases. The CDR3 has 14 amino acids. CDR1 and CDR2 from the germline V gene are MDHEN and SYDVKM. The DNA of the CDR3 is TGTGCCAGCAGAGGTAGCGGGGGATACAATGAGCAGTTCTTC. This sequence encodes CASRGSGGYNEQFF.

This chain uses TRBV7-9 with TRBJ2-3, with TRBD1 matching over 8 bases. CDR3 size: 15 residues. Germline assignment: CDR1 SEHNR and CDR2 FQNEAQ (reference sequence). The V segment lost 1 base and the J segment 3 bases; nucleotides outside the gene matches: 3. DNA of the CDR3: TGTGCCAGCAGCTTAGACGACAGGGGTACAGATACGCAGTATTTT. Protein sequence: CASSLDDRGTDTQYF.

In the case of this clonotype: The conserved phenylalanine or tryptophan is not found at the CDR3 terminus, so this likely reflects a read error. The chain couples TRBV29-1 to TRBJ2-7; 10 nucleotides line up with TRBD1. CDR3 length: 14 amino acids. V was clipped by 7 bases and J by 6 bases; unmatched bases: 12. Germline V CDR1 and CDR2: SQVTM, ANQGSEA. The CDR3 region is CSAGRGTGVFEQYL. The DNA for the CDR3 is TGCAGCGCTGGGCGGGGGACAGGGGTCTTCGAGCAGTACCTC.

The V and J genes are TRBV5-1 and TRBJ2-7; 12 bases line up with TRBD1. The V gene's germline CDR1 is SGHRS and CDR2 YFSETQ. J gave up 6 bases and V 0 bases, and 4 bases lay outside the gene matches. The CDR3 is 15 amino acids. The CDR3: CASSLGGQGASEQYF. CDR3 DNA: TGCGCCAGCAGCTTGGGGGGACAGGGGGCGTCCGAGCAGTACTTC.

The chain combines TRBV10-1 with TRBJ2-1; weak D call: TRBD1 (6 bases). Germline CDR1 is WNHNN and CDR2 is SYGVQD (reference sequence). V lost 0 bases, J lost 6 bases, and 15 bases lay in between. The CDR3 is 16 amino acids. The CDR3 nucleotides are TGCGCCAGCAGTGAGTCGGGACACCGGTGGGGCAATGAGCAGTTCTTC. It encodes CASSESGHRWGNEQFF.

About this clonotype: The junction and the germline gene differ at one end; a read error may be behind it. The chain uses TRBV7-9 and TRBJ1-1; D may be TRBD1 (6 bases). This CDR3 contains 13 residues. Per germline, CDR1 SEHNR and CDR2 FQNEAQ (reference sequence). The CDR3 region is CASSLADSKWSFF. The CDR3 DNA sequence: TGCGCCAGCAGCTTAGCGGACAGTAAGTGGAGTTTCTTT.

This clonotype has a handful of counts. The germline gene is not matched at one end of the junction; a read error may be the cause. V is TRBV10-3 and J is TRBJ2-1; a weak D match, TRBD2 (7 bases). The CDR3 has 16 amino acids. CDR1 ENHRY and CDR2 SYGVKD come from the germline V gene. CDR3 nucleotide sequence: TGTGCCGTCAGTGAGGGGGGGGGTAGCTCCTACAATGAGCAGTTCTTC. It specifies CAVSEGGGSSYNEQFF.

The chain joins TRBV7-3 to TRBJ2-1, with TRBD2 matching over 9 bases. Germline V CDR1 and CDR2: SGHTA, FQGTGA. This CDR3 is built from 17 residues. V shed 5 bases, J shed 7 bases, and the junction held 15 bases outside the gene matches. The CDR3 region has the DNA TGTGCCAGCAGCGGCCGAGGGGCGGGAGGGCCGGGAAATGAGCAGTTCTTC. It codes for CASSGRGAGGPGNEQFF.

The chain recombines TRBV19 with TRBJ2-1; maybe TRBD2 (6 bases). Germline CDR1 and CDR2: LNHDA and SQIVND (reference sequence). V dropped 3 bases and J dropped 7 bases, with 16 bases sitting between them. The CDR3 is made up of 15 amino acids. For the CDR3, the DNA is TGTGCCAGTAGTATTCGGGACTCGCTAGATAATGAGCAGTTCTTC. This codes for CASSIRDSLDNEQFF.

A remark on this clonotype: A much more abundant neighbour one base away suggests this may be a read error. The J gene is TRBJ2-1, the V gene TRBV7-8, with 7 bases that match TRBD2. The V gene end was trimmed by 10 bases and the J gene end by 5 bases; junction bases not matched to a gene: 14. This CDR3 comprises 15 residues. Germline assignment: CDR1 SGHVS and CDR2 FQNEAQ. The CDR3 loop is CANLRGASGNNEQFF. The CDR3 DNA is TGTGCCAATTTACGAGGGGCTAGCGGAAACAATGAGCAGTTCTTC.

Here the CDR3 DNA reads TGCAGTGCTAGAGGAATGGAGGTAGTAGCTTTCTTT. This sequence encodes CSARGMEVVAFF. The chain recombines TRBV20-1 with TRBJ1-1; the D is unclear. The germline V gene encodes CDR1 DFQATT and CDR2 SNEGSKA (reference sequence). Trimming stripped 1 base from V and 10 bases from J, with 13 bases between. The CDR3 is 12 residues long.

This clonotype appeared many times. This chain links TRBV27 with TRBJ1-1; D call uncertain. With 3 bases removed from V and 4 bases from J, the gap between germline ends came to 12 bases. Germline CDR1 is MNHEY and CDR2 is SMNVEV (reference sequence). The CDR3 contains 14 residues. In DNA, the CDR3 is TGTGCCAGCAGTTTCAGTGGGCCGGGCACTGAAGCTTTCTTT. Protein: CASSFSGPGTEAFF.

The table lists this clonotype with many counts. This chain links TRBV11-2 with TRBJ1-1, with D unclear. Trimming took 4 bases from V and 10 from J, leaving 22 bases between them. This CDR3 region has 15 residues. The germline CDR1 and CDR2 sequences are SGHAT and FQNNGV. Here the CDR3 DNA reads TGTGCCAGCAGCTCTTTAGTCAAACCCGCTACCGGAGCTTTCTTT. Its protein is CASSSLVKPATGAFF.

This clonotype has just a few counts. The chain recombines TRBV6-1 with TRBJ2-2; a possible D gene is TRBD1 (5 bases). Germline V gives CDR1 MNHNS, CDR2 SASEGT. The CDR3 has 15 amino acids. V shed 4 bases and J shed 3 bases, with 12 bases lying between them. CDR3 DNA: TGTGCCAGCAGTGCCAGGGATGGTTACACCGGGGAGCTGTTTTTT. This translates into CASSARDGYTGELFF.

In its sample, this clonotype was seen many times. This chain links TRBV12-3 or TRBV12-4 with TRBJ1-2, with D hard to call. V lost 3 bases and J lost 5, with 22 bases in between. The CDR3 sequence is 17 residues long. The CDR3: CASSFASVRTRIYGYTF. CDR3 DNA sequence: TGTGCCAGCAGTTTCGCTTCGGTTAGGACTCGAATTTATGGCTACACCTTC.

Ten or more counts support this clonotype. This chain joins TRBV12-3 or TRBV12-4 and TRBJ2-1; TRBD2 aligns across 11 bases. V was clipped by 8 bases and J by 3 bases; unmatched bases: 6. The CDR3 is made up of 15 amino acids. The DNA for the CDR3 is TGTGCCAGCTGGACGGGGACTAGCGGCTACAATGAGCAGTTCTTC. It codes for CASWTGTSGYNEQFF.

The V and J genes are TRBV27 and TRBJ1-2; a possible D gene is TRBD1 (5 bases). Germline V gene data show CDR1 as MNHEY and CDR2 as SMNVEV (reference sequence). The ends were cut back, 6 bases at V and 4 bases at J, with 15 bases in the middle. The CDR3 loop spans 14 amino acids. The CDR3 loop reads CASSSRDRRYGYTF. CDR3 DNA sequence: TGTGCCAGCAGCAGCCGGGACCGTCGCTATGGCTACACCTTC.

This clonotype was found many times. CDR3 DNA sequence: TGCAGTGCTAGATTAGGGACTAGCGGGAGCCCCGAGCAGTACTTC. Protein product: CSARLGTSGSPEQYF. V and J are TRBV20-1 and TRBJ2-7, with TRBD2 matching over 14 bases. V lost 2 bases and J lost 6; bases outside the gene matches: 6. This CDR3 has 15 residues. Germline lookup yields CDR1 DFQATT and CDR2 SNEGSKA (reference sequence).

As regards this clonotype: A read error may produce the germline difference seen at one junction end. This chain connects TRBV3-1 to TRBJ1-1; D is perhaps TRBD1 (5 bases). The CDR3 is made up of 14 amino acids. The germline V gene has CDR1 LGHDT and CDR2 YNNKEL (reference sequence). CDR3 residues: CASSQGTGNIEAFF. In DNA, the CDR3 is TGTGCCAGCAGCCAAGGAACAGGTAACATTGAAGCTTTCTTT.

There are many counts of this clonotype. The chain links TRBV10-3 to TRBJ2-3; 15 bases are a match to TRBD2. The germline gives CDR1 ENHRY, CDR2 SYGVKD. Unmatched junction bases numbered 3, after V lost 3 bases and J lost 5 bases. There are 16 residues in the CDR3. The CDR3 reads CAISDWTSGGGDTQYF. CDR3 bases: TGTGCCATCAGTGACTGGACTAGCGGGGGGGGAGATACGCAGTATTTT.

This clonotype was observed at least ten times. This sequence joins TRBV6-5 and TRBJ2-7, with D tentatively TRBD1 (5 bases). With 3 bases removed from V and 7 bases from J, the gap between germline ends came to 13 bases. The CDR3 loop spans 13 amino acids. Germline lookup yields CDR1 MNHEY and CDR2 SVGAGI. The CDR3 spells CASSYQLNREQYF. In DNA form, the CDR3 reads TGTGCCAGCAGTTATCAATTAAACAGGGAGCAGTACTTC.

This clonotype was seen many times. The chain couples TRBV28 to TRBJ1-3; tentative D call: TRBD1 (6 bases). The V end lost 6 bases, the J end lost 2 bases, and 14 bases lay between the germline ends. CDR1 and CDR2 (germline): MDHEN, SYDVKM. The CDR3 runs to 15 residues. The CDR3 region has the DNA TGTGCCAGCAGCCCAGGGGACACTCCTGGAAACACCATATATTTT. Protein: CASSPGDTPGNTIYF.

The rearrangement links TRBV19 to TRBJ2-7; possibly TRBD1 for D (6 bases). The CDR3 spans 15 residues. Trimming took off 8 bases at V and 2 bases at J, with 19 bases between the two ends. CDR1 is LNHDA and CDR2 is SQIVND in the germline V gene (reference sequence). CDR3 DNA sequence: TGTGCCAGTGGTGATTCGAAACAGGGAACCTACGAGCAGTACTTC. The encoded protein is CASGDSKQGTYEQYF.